This T cell receptor (beta chain) originates from a study of T cells in Graves' hyperthyroidism and ophthalmopathy. The study, taken as a whole, reports: Among clonotypes expanded in thyroid above 0.001, most were also found in blood.

In this sample, this clonotype turned up a few times. Its antigen remains unidentified. Trimming left V 6 bases short and J 7 bases short, with 13 bases between. Germline CDR1 SNHLY, CDR2 FYNNEI. The CDR3 length is 12 residues. RNA transcripts yielded amplified TCR beta CDR3 regions. The TCR CDR3 first-round RT-PCR relied on the HTBI primer set. TCRdb reanalysed the multiplex PCR reads using MiXCR and keeps one entry per CDR3 protein. Of a few hundred thousand distinct CDR3 sequences in the sample, 35% to 50% are singletons; the top ten hold 44%. This chain uses TRBV2 with TRBJ2-7, with D possibly TRBD2 on 6 matching bases. This clonotype was obtained from an adult woman with Graves' disease, either hyperthyroidism or ophthalmopathy (not recorded which). Sample: peripheral blood or thyroid tissue (not recorded which). CDR3 amino acids: CASRQIADEQYF. DNA for the CDR3: TGTGCCAGCAGGCAGATAGCGGATGAGCAGTACTTC.